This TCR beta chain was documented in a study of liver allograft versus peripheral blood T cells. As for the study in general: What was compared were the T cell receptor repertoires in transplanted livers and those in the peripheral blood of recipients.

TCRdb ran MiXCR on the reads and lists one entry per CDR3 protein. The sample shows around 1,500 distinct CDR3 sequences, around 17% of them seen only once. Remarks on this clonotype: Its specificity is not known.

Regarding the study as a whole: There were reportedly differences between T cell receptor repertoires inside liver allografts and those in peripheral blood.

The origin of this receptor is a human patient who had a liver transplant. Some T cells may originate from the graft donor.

CDR3 sequence reads: CASSGDDRGGSDTGELFF. CDR3 DNA sequence: TGTGCCAGCAGCGGCGATGACAGGGGCGGGTCGGACACCGGGGAGCTGTTTTTT. The chain combines TRBV9 with TRBJ2-2; 8 bases are a match to TRBD1. This CDR3 is built from 18 residues. With 3 bases clipped from V and 3 bases from J, the junction kept 13 bases outside the gene matches. CDR1 SGDLS and CDR2 YYNGEE come from the germline V gene.